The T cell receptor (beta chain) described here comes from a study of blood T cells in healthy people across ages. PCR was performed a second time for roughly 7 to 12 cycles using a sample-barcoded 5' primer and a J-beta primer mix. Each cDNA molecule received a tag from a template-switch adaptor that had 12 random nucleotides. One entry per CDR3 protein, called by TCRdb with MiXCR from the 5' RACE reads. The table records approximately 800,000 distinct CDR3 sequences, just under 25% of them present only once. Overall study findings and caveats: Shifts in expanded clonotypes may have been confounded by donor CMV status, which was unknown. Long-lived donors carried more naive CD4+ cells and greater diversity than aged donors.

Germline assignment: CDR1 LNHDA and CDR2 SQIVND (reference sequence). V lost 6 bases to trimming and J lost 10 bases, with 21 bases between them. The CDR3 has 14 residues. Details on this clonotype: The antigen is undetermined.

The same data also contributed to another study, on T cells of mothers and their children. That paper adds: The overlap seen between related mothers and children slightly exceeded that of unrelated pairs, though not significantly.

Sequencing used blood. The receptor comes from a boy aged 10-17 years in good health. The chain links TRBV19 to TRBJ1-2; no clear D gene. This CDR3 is CASSPAVQSNDYTF. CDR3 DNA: TGTGCCAGTAGCCCTGCGGTACAGTCTAACGACTACACCTTC.